The rows below give T cell receptor beta chains drawn from one sample of a study. TCRdb reprocessed the 5' RACE reads with MiXCR, giving one entry per CDR3 protein. The top ten hold less than 5% of the sample, which has about 10,000 distinct CDR3 sequences, about 30% seen once. The sequencing sample was made of naive CD4+ T cells sorted from a lymph node. The receptors stem from a female donor with breast cancer. CDR3s leave out the opening cysteine and the closing phenylalanine or tryptophan. The order of the fields is V gene, CDR3 protein.

v_gene: TRBV15; CDR3aa: ATSRAGTGHST
v_gene: TRBV20-1; CDR3aa: SARTPGLPSNEQL
v_gene: TRBV29-1; CDR3aa: SVADYPSSYNEQF
v_gene: TRBV20-1; CDR3aa: SVTTGLNYGYT
v_gene: TRBV5-6; CDR3aa: ASSLGRYEQY
v_gene: TRBV29-1; CDR3aa: SVTRQQETQY
v_gene: TRBV12-3/TRBV12-4; CDR3aa: ASSPGLAGGRELF
v_gene: TRBV5-1; CDR3aa: ASSLGGFNQPQH
v_gene: TRBV25-1; CDR3aa: ASREPGTGVQPQH
v_gene: TRBV24-1; CDR3aa: ATGSGPAGSSYNEQF
v_gene: TRBV7-3; CDR3aa: ASSQQGIGYEQY
v_gene: TRBV20-1; CDR3aa: SATNQGGGGYT
v_gene: TRBV6-5; CDR3aa: ASMREGSYNEQF
v_gene: TRBV20-1; CDR3aa: SARVGEGYNEQF